This T cell receptor beta chain was retrieved from a study of T cell responses to AZD1222 COVID-19 vaccine. Across the study: Second-dose timings of about 4 or about 12 weeks were pooled.

The assay was immunoSEQ multiplex PCR, and TCRdb's table has in-frame clones only and misses some. The sample records some 74,000 clones, 70% to 90% being singletons. Study-wide findings and caveats: The study identified only six AZD1222 recipients as seropositive at baseline. Researchers took repertoire samples only after the peak T cell response had come. Among the donors, most were white British and more were female, and clonal diversity was possibly underestimated.

A word on this clone: The antigen is not known.

From germline, CDR1 is GTSNPN and CDR2 SVGIG (reference sequence). The V gene end was trimmed by 2 bases and the J gene end by 4 bases; junction bases not matched to a gene: 8. This CDR3 has 15 amino acids. The V gene is TRBV30, the J gene TRBJ1-2; 9 positions agree with TRBD1. This receptor was identified in an adult in good health. The specimen was peripheral blood, collected on day 0 of AZD1222 vaccination. This chain's CDR3 is CAWSKQGARGYGYTF. CDR3 bases: TGTGCCTGGAGTAAACAGGGGGCGCGTGGCTATGGCTACACCTTC.